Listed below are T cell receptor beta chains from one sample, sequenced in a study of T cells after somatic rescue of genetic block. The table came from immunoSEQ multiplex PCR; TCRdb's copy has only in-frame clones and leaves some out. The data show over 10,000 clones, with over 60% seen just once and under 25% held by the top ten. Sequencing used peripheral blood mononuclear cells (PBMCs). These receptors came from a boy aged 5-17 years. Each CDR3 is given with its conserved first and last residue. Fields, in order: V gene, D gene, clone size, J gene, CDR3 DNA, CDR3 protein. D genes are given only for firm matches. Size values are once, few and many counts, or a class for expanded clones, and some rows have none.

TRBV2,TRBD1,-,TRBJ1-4,TGTGCCAGCGGACGGGACAGGGGGGAAAAACTGTTTTTT,CASGRDRGEKLFF
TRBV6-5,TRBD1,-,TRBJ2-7,TGTGCCAGCAGTTACTCCGGGACAGGGGGCTACGAGCAGTACTTC,CASSYSGTGGYEQYF
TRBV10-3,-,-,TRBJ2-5,TGTGCCATCAGCGTAGAGCGGGTCCTCCAAGAGACCCAGTACTTC,CAISVERVLQETQYF
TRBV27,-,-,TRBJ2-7,TGTGCCAGCAGTCCAACACTCTCGGGGGTCTACGAGCAGTACTTC,CASSPTLSGVYEQYF
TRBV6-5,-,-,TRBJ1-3,TGTGCCAGCAGTTGGGGGCTCTCTGGAAACACCATATATTTT,CASSWGLSGNTIYF
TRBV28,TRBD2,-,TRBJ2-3,TGTGCCAGCAGTTTCCCCCATTCTAGCGGGGGGGCAACAGATACGCAGTATTTT,CASSFPHSSGGATDTQYF
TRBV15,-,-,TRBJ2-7,TGTGCCACCAGCAGAGAGGGGCAGGTCCAGTACTTC,CATSREGQVQYF
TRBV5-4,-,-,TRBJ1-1,TGTGCCAGCAGCCGACTGGACACCACCTTGAACACTGAAGCTTTCTTT,CASSRLDTTLNTEAFF
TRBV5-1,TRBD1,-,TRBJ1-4,TGCGCCAGCAGCACCATGGGACAGGGGGGAGGTCCTGAAAAACTGTTTTTT,CASSTMGQGGGPEKLFF
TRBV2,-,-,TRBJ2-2,TGTGCCAGCAGTGAAATAGGGGACCCGAACACCGGGGAGCTGTTTTTT,CASSEIGDPNTGELFF
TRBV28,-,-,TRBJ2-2,TGTGCCAGCAGTCCCCCGGGGCGGGGGCTAAGCGGGGAGCTGTTTTTT,CASSPPGRGLSGELFF
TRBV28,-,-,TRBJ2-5,TGTGCCAGCAGTTATCGGGGTAAAGAGACCCAGTACTTC,CASSYRGKETQYF
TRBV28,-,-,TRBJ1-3,TGTGCCACCCTTCTCCCTCACCAGGGAGGAACTGGAAACACCATATATTTT,CATLLPHQGGTGNTIYF
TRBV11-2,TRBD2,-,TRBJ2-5,TGTGCCAGCAGCTCCCTCCCGTCCACTAGCGGAGAAGAGACCCAGTACTTC,CASSSLPSTSGEETQYF
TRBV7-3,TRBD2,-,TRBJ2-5,TGTGCCAGCAGCCCGACGGGACTAGAGGTGGAGACCCAGTACTTC,CASSPTGLEVETQYF
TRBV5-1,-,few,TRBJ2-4,TGCGCCAGCAGCTTGACAGGGACCCTGTACTTC,CASSLTGTLYF
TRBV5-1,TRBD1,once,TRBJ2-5,TGCGCCAGCAGCTTGGGGGACAGGGGCGGGGAGACCCAGTACTTC,CASSLGDRGGETQYF
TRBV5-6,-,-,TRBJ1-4,TGTGCCAGCAGCTTGATACCACAGGGAAGGGGTAATGAAAAACTGTTTTTT,CASSLIPQGRGNEKLFF
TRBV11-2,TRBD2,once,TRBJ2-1,TGTGCCAGCAGCCCAGGGACTAGCGGGACTGGGTGGTTGGATGAGCAGTTCTTC,CASSPGTSGTGWLDEQFF
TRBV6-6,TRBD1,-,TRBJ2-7,TGTGCCAGCAGTTACGCCGGGACAGCTTACGAGCAGTACTTC,CASSYAGTAYEQYF
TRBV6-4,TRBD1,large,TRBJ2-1,TGTGCCAGCAGTGTTTTGGCAGGGGGTTCGAATGAGCAGTTCTTC,CASSVLAGGSNEQFF
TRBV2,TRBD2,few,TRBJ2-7,TGTGCCAGCGGACTAGCGGAGACCTACGAGCAGTACTTC,CASGLAETYEQYF
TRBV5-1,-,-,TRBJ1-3,TGCGCCAGCAGCTCGGACAGTTCTGGAAACACCATATATTTT,CASSSDSSGNTIYF
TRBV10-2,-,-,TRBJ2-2,TGCGCCAGCAGTGAGTGGAGCGGGGAGCTGTTTTTT,CASSEWSGELFF
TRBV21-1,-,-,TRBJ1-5,TGTGCCAGCAGCAAAGGGCGGGGAACAGGGCGGTCAGCCCCAGCATTT,CASSKGRGTGRSAPAF
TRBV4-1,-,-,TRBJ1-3,TGCGCCAGCAGCCCACAGGAGTTCTCTGGAAACACCATATATTTT,CASSPQEFSGNTIYF
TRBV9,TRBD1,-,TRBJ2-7,TGTGCCAGCAGCGCGACAGGGTTGAGCTCCTACGAGCAGTACTTC,CASSATGLSSYEQYF
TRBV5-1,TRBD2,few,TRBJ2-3,TGCGCCAGCAGCTCGGGACTAGCGGGAACACGAGGGGATACGCAGTATTTT,CASSSGLAGTRGDTQYF
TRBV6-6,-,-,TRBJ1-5,TGTGCCAGCAGACGGACCGCCCTCGGGCAGCCCCAGCATTTT,CASRRTALGQPQHF
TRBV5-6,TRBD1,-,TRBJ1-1,TGTGCCAGCAGCTTGGTCTATTTGGGACAGCGGGACACTGAAGCTTTCTTT,CASSLVYLGQRDTEAFF
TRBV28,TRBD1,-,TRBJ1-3,TGTGCCAGCAGTAGAGCCGGGACAGGGACTGGAAACACCATATATTTT,CASSRAGTGTGNTIYF
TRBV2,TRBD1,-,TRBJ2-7,TGTGCCAGCAGTGCAAACAGGGGATCGACCTACGAGCAGTACTTC,CASSANRGSTYEQYF
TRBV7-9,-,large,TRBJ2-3,TGTGCCAGCAGCCCGACGTCGATATCCACAAATACGCAGTATTTT,CASSPTSISTNTQYF
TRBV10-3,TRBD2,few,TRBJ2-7,TGTGCCATCAGTGAGTCGGGACTATTATCCTACGAGCAGTACTTC,CAISESGLLSYEQYF
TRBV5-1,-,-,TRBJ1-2,TGCGCCAGCAGCTTGGCGGGGGGTAACTATGGCTACACCTTC,CASSLAGGNYGYTF
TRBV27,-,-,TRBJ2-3,TGTGCCAGCAGTTTAGACACTAGCACAGATACGCAGTATTTT,CASSLDTSTDTQYF
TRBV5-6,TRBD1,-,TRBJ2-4,TGTGCCAGCAGCTTACCGGGACAGGGAGGGTACATTCAGTACTTC,CASSLPGQGGYIQYF
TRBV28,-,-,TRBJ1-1,TGTGCCAGCAGTTCGCCCGGGACGAGGTGGAACACTGAAGCTTTCTTT,CASSSPGTRWNTEAFF
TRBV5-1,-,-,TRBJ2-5,TGCGCCAGCAGCCCACACCTACAGGGTGGGGAGACCCAGTACTTC,CASSPHLQGGETQYF
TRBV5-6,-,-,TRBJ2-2,TGTGCCAGCAGCTTGGTAATTACAGGGTGGAAAACCGGGGAGCTGTTTTTT,CASSLVITGWKTGELFF
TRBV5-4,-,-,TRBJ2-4,TGTGCCAGCAGCTCTGATCCGGGACTGAGGGAGTACTTC,CASSSDPGLREYF
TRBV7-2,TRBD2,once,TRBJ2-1,TGTGCCAGCAGCTTAGACGCGGGAGGATCCTACAATGAGCAGTTCTTC,CASSLDAGGSYNEQFF
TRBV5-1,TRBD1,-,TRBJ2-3,TGCGCCAGCAGCTCGGACAGGGAGACAGATACGCAGTATTTT,CASSSDRETDTQYF
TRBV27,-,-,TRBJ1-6,TGTGCCAGCAGTTCCACTATCAAGAGCTCCTATAATTCACCCCTCCACTTT,CASSSTIKSSYNSPLHF
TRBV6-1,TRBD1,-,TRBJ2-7,TGTGCCAGCAACCGACAGGGTGGGTACGAGCAGTACTTC,CASNRQGGYEQYF